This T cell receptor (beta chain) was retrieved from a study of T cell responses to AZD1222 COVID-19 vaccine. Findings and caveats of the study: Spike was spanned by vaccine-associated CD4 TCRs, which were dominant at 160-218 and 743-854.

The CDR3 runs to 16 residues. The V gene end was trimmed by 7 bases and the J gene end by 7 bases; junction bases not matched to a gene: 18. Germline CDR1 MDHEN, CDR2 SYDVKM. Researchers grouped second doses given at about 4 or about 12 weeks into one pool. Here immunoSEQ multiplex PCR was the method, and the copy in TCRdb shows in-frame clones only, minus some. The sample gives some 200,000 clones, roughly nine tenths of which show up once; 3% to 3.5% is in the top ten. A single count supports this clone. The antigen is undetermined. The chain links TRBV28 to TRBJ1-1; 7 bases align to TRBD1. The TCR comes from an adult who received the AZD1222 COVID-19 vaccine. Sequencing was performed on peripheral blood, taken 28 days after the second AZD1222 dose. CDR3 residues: CASTEQGRYQRVEAFF. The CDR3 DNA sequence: TGTGCCAGCACAGAACAGGGGCGATACCAGCGTGTTGAAGCTTTCTTT.